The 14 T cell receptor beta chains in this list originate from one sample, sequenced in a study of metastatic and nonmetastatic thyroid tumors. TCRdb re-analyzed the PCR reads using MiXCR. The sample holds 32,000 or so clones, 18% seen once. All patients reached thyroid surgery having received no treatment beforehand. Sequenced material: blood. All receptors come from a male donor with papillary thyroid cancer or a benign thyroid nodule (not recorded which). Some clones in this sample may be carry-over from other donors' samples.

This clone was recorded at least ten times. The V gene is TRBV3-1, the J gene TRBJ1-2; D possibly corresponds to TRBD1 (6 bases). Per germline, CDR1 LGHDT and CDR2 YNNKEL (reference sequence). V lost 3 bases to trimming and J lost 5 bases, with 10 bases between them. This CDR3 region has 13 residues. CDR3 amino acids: CASSHTGLYGYTF. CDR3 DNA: TGTGCCAGCAGCCATACAGGGTTATATGGCTACACCTTC.

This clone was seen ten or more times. The CDR3 DNA reads as TGTGCCAGCAGCACCACTCTAGCGGGGGGCACAGATACGCAGTATTTT. As protein: CASSTTLAGGTDTQYF. J is TRBJ2-3 and V is TRBV11-2, with 10 bases identical to TRBD2. The CDR3 is made up of 16 amino acids. V was clipped by 5 bases and J by 1 base; unmatched bases: 6. The germline gives CDR1 SGHAT, CDR2 FQNNGV.

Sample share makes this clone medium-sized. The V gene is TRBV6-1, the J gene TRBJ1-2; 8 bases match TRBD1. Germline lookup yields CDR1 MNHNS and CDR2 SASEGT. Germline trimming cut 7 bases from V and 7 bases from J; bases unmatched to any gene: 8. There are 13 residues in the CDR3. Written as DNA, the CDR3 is TGTGCCAGCACATCCAGGGGGCTCGGTGGCTACACCTTC. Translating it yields CASTSRGLGGYTF.

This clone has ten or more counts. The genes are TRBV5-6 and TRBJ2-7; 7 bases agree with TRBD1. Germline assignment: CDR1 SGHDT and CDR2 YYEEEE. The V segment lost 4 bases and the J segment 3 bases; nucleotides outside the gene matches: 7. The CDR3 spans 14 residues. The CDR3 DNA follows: TGTGCCAGCAGCACCTCCGGGACAGACTACGAGCAGTACTTC. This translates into CASSTSGTDYEQYF. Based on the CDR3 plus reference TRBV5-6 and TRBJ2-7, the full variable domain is DAGVTQSPTHLIKTRGQQVTLRCSPKSGHDTVSWYQQALGQGPQFIFQYYEEEERQRGNFPDRFSGHQFPNYSSELNVNALLLGDSALYLCASSTSGTDYEQYFGPGTRLTVT.

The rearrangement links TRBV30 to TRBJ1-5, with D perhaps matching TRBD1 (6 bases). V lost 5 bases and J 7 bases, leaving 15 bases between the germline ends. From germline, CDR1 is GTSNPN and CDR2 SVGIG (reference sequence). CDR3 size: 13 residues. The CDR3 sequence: CAWGRDIGQPQHF. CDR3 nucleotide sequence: TGTGCCTGGGGCCGGGACATAGGGCAGCCCCAGCATTTT.

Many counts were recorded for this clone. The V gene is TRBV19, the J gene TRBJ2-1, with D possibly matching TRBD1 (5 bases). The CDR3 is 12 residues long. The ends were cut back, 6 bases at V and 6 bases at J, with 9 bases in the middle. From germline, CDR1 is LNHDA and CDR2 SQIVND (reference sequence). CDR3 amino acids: CASRLGRNEQFF. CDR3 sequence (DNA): TGTGCCAGTAGGCTGGGGCGCAATGAGCAGTTCTTC.

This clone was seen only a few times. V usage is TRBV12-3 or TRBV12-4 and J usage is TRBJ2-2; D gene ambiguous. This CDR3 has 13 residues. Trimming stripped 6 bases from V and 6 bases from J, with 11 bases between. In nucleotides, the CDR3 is TGTGCCAGCAGATTTGATGAACCCGGGGAGCTGTTTTTT. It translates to CASRFDEPGELFF.

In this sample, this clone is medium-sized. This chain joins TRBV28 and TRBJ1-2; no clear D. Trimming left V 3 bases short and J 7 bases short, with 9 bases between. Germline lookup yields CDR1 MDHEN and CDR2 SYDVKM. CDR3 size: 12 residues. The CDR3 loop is CASSLRDAGYTF. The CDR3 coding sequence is TGTGCCAGCAGTTTGCGGGATGCTGGCTACACCTTC.

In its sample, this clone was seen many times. CDR3 coding DNA: TGTGCCAGCAGCAAACGGGGGGCGGGAGATACGCAGTATTTT. It specifies CASSKRGAGDTQYF. The V gene is TRBV7-9, the J gene TRBJ2-3; perhaps TRBD2 as D (7 bases). CDR3 length: 14 residues. CDR1 and CDR2 from the germline V gene are SEHNR and FQNEAQ (reference sequence). V lost 5 bases, J lost 5 bases, and 14 bases lay in between.

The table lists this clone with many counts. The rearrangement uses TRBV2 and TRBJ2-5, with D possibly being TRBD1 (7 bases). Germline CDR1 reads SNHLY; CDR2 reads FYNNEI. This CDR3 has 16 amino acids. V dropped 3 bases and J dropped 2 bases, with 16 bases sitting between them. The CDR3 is CASSDFQTGRQETQYF. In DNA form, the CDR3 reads TGTGCCAGCAGTGACTTTCAGACAGGGAGGCAAGAGACCCAGTACTTC.

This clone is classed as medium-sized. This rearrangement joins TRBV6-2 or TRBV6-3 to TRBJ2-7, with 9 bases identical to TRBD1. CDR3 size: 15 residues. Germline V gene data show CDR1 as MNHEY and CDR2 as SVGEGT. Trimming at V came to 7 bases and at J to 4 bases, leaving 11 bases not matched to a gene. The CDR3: CASIQTGTGSYEQYF. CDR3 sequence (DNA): TGTGCCAGCATACAAACCGGGACAGGGTCTTACGAGCAGTACTTC.

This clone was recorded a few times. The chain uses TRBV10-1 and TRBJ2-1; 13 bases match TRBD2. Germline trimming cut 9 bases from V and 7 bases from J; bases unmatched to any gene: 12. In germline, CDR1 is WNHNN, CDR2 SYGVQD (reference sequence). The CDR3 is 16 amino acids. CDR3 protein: CAREHVGTSGMNEQFF. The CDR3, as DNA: TGCGCCAGGGAACATGTGGGGACTAGCGGGATGAATGAGCAGTTCTTC.

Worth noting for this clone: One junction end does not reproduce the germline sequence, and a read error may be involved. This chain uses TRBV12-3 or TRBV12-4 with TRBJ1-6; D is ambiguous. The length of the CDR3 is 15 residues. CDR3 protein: CASSASKGNNSPLRF. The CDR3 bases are TGTGCCAGCTCGGCTTCGAAAGGGAATAATTCACCCCTCCGCTTT.

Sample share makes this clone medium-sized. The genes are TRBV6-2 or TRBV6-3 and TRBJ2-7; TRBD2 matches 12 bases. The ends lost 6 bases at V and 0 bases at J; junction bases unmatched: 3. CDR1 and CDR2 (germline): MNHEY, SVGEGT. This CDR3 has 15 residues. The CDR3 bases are TGTGCCAGCAGCTCTAGCGGGGGGGGCTCCTACGAGCAGTACTTC. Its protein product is CASSSSGGGSYEQYF.